This T cell receptor beta chain was captured in a study of shared clonotypes between healthy human individuals. Study-level information: Per donor, CD8 memory used one plate, CD8 naive used two, CD4 memory used three and CD4 naive used three. Study-level findings and limits: Sorted-subset samples were not fully sequenced, rarefaction indicated. How much donors shared clonotypes was expected to be affected by sequencing depth.

V shed 0 bases and J shed 1 base, with 7 bases lying between them. Germline V CDR1 and CDR2: SGDLS, YYNGEE. The CDR3 totals 14 residues. As regards this clone: Its antigen is not known. Other DNA sequences in this specimen translate into the identical CDR3.

Profiled with immunoSEQ multiplex PCR; TCRdb holds only in-frame clones, not every one. Seen here are around 600,000 clones, more than 95% observed once, and the top ten hold 0.045% to 0.06%. Splitting of CD4+ cells produced CD45RA+ naive and CD45RA-negative memory subsets. The sequence came from a woman under 40 in good health. The chain carries TRBV9 and TRBJ1-1; D uncertain. Sequencing was performed on naive CD4+ T cells sorted from blood. Subset defined: CD45RA+ positively selected. CDR3 sequence: CASSVVGGNTEAFF. The CDR3 region has the DNA TGTGCCAGCAGCGTAGTGGGAGGGAACACTGAAGCTTTCTTT.